This T cell receptor (beta chain) is from a study of vaccination and CD4 T cells after COVID-19. Overall study context: The makeup of the convalescents was six males and four females, two of them Hispanic.

The V end was cut by 6 bases, the J end by 8 bases, with 19 bases between. The CDR3 sequence is 14 residues long. Germline-derived CDR1 and CDR2 are DFQATT and SNEGSKA (reference sequence). Documented treatment: approximately 10-day PBMC culture with coronavirus spike peptide pools or control peptides (ViraFEST assay). As to this clonotype: No antigen is known for it.

The Oncomine TCR Beta short-read assay generated sequence data from the DNA of cultured CD4+ T cells. TCRdb re-called the PCR reads with MiXCR, one entry per CDR3 protein. The sample records approximately 11,000 distinct CDR3 sequences, roughly 61% being singletons. The sequence was obtained from a human donor who had recovered from COVID-19. The source was CD4+ T cells from blood, cultured in vitro, collected before SARS-CoV-2 vaccination. The chain is built from TRBV20-1 and TRBJ1-4; no definite D call. CDR3: CSAFAGGLGEKLFF. DNA for the CDR3: TGCAGTGCCTTTGCGGGAGGGCTTGGCGAAAAACTGTTTTTT.